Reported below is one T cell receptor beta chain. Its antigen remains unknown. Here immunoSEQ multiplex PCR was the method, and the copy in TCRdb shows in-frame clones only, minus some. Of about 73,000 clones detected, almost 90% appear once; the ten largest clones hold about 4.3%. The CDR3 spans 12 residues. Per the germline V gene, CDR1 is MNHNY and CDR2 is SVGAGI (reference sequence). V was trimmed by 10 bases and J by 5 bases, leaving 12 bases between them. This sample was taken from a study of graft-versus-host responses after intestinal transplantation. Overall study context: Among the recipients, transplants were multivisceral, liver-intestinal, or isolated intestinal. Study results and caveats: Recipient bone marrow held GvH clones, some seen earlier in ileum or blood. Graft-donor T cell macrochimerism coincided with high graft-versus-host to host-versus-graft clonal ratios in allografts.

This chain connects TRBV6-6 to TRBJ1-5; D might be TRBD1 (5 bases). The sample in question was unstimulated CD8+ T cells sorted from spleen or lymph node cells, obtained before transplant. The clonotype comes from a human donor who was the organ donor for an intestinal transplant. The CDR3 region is CAMGRGYQPQHF. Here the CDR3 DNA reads TGTGCCATGGGGAGGGGATATCAGCCCCAGCATTTT.